In this sample, the clone carrying this T cell receptor beta chain is medium-sized. The entry originates in a study of circulating CD8 cells and anti-PD-1 response in melanoma. TCR libraries were prepared from around 15 ng of total RNA with the QIAseq Immune Repertoire TCR panel. TCRdb analysed the reads with MiXCR anew, one entry per CDR3 protein. This table holds 1,500 to 2,000 distinct CDR3 sequences, approximately 6.6% found once. The ends were cut back, 8 bases at V and 0 bases at J, with 20 bases in the middle. The CDR3 loop spans 16 amino acids. The V gene's germline CDR1 is MDHEN and CDR2 SYDVKM. From live CD3+CD8+TCRalphabeta+ cells, four PD-1 and/or TIGIT subsets were sorted.

The sequence was obtained from a human donor with melanoma. The source material was CD8+ T cells from PBMCs, sampled at baseline or after one month of anti-PD-1 therapy (not recorded which). The chain links TRBV28 to TRBJ2-7, with TRBD2 as a possible D gene (7 bases). The CDR3 bases are TGTGCCAGCCCTCCCCTGGGGGGGGCCAACTCCTACGAGCAGTACTTC. Translation gives CASPPLGGANSYEQYF.